What follows is one T cell receptor beta chain and its context. The authors reverse transcribed roughly 0.5 to 1 ug RNA with random hexamers. TCRdb re-called the immunoSEQ multiplex PCR reads with MiXCR, one entry per CDR3 protein. Here the sample spans about 140,000 distinct CDR3 sequences, 94% being singletons. The data originate from a study of CD8 T cells in Susac syndrome. CD8+ and CD4+ T cells were negatively isolated; TEMRA cells were FACS-enriched. This CDR3 has 14 residues. The trim removed 6 bases at V and 3 bases at J, leaving 5 bases unmatched. The chain links TRBV12-3 or TRBV12-4 to TRBJ2-3; 8 positions agree with TRBD1. The sample consisted of CD8+ T cells from PBMCs. The origin of this receptor is a human donor in good health. The CDR3: CASRRTGKTDTQYF. In DNA, the CDR3 is TGTGCCAGCAGACGGACAGGGAAAACAGATACGCAGTATTTT.